The 30 T cell receptor beta chains reported below all come from one sample, sequenced in a study of blood T cell repertoires in COVID-19. TCRdb's copy holds only in-frame clones and misses some; the assay was immunoSEQ multiplex PCR. Found here are some 140,000 clones, approximately 78% of them singletons; the top ten hold 1.5% to 2%. The specimen sequenced was peripheral blood. The receptors come from an older man with acute or convalescent COVID-19.

V usage is TRBV19 and J usage is TRBJ2-4; 8 positions match TRBD2. With V trimmed by 4 bases and J by 0 bases, 17 bases remained unmatched. The CDR3 spans 20 residues. Germline V gene lookup returns CDR1 LNHDA and CDR2 SQIVND (reference sequence). CDR3 coding DNA: TGTGCCAGTAGTAAGCGGTGGGGGCCCGACCGGGAGGGAGCCAAAAACATTCAGTACTTC. Translated, it gives CASSKRWGPDREGAKNIQYF.

The chain has TRBV19 and TRBJ2-5; 7 nucleotides match TRBD1. This CDR3 comprises 12 residues. Per germline, CDR1 LNHDA and CDR2 SQIVND (reference sequence). V trimming: 6 bases; J trimming: 7 bases; junction bases outside the gene matches: 5. The CDR3, as DNA: TGTGCCAGTAGCGAACGACAGGGGACCCAGTACTTC. Translation: CASSERQGTQYF.

This clone has a count of ten or more. The CDR3 here is CASSFAGTLNTGELFF. The CDR3 nucleotides are TGTGCCAGCAGTTTTGCCGGGACACTGAACACCGGGGAGCTGTTTTTT. The chain employs TRBV27 and TRBJ2-2; possibly TRBD1 for D (6 bases). This CDR3 is built from 16 residues. V dropped 3 bases and J dropped 1 base, with 12 bases sitting between them. Per the germline V gene, CDR1 is MNHEY and CDR2 is SMNVEV (reference sequence).

V usage is TRBV5-1 and J usage is TRBJ2-2; the D is unclear. With 4 bases removed from V and 0 bases from J, the gap between germline ends came to 10 bases. Per germline, CDR1 SGHRS and CDR2 YFSETQ. CDR3 length: 15 residues. CDR3 sequence: CASSLTLSNTGELFF. CDR3 sequence (DNA): TGCGCCAGCAGCCTTACCCTATCGAACACCGGGGAGCTGTTTTTT.

The chain combines TRBV7-8 with TRBJ2-5; 10 bases map to TRBD1. Trimming removed 5 bases from V and 5 bases from J; junction bases left unmatched: 8. The CDR3 sequence is 15 residues long. CDR1 SGHVS and CDR2 FQNEAQ come from the germline V gene. Here the CDR3 reads CASSTSTGGGETQYF. In DNA, the CDR3 is TGTGCCAGCAGCACCTCGACAGGGGGCGGGGAGACCCAGTACTTC.

This chain joins TRBV5-1 and TRBJ2-5; 14 bases match TRBD2. The CDR3 is made up of 15 amino acids. The V gene end was trimmed by 5 bases and the J gene end by 5 bases; junction bases not matched to a gene: 5. Germline-derived CDR1 and CDR2 are SGHRS and YFSETQ. For the CDR3, the DNA is TGCGCCAGCAGATCGACTAGCGGGGGGGCGGAGACCCAGTACTTC. Amino acid sequence: CASRSTSGGAETQYF. The variable domain in full, completed from reference TRBV5-1 and TRBJ2-5, reads KAGVTQTPRYLIKTRGQQVTLSCSPISGHRSVSWYQQTPGQGLQFLFEYFSETQRNKGNFPGRFSGRQFSNSRSEMNVSTLELGDSALYLCASRSTSGGAETQYFGPGTRLLVL.

The rearrangement links TRBV6-6 to TRBJ1-2; D is unclear. There are 16 residues in the CDR3. Trimming cost V 0 bases and J 1 base, with 12 bases left between them. Looked up from germline, CDR1 is MNHNY and CDR2 is SVGAGI (reference sequence). The CDR3 DNA is TGTGCCAGCAGTTACTCACCAATAATGAGTAACTATGGCTACACCTTC. Translated, it gives CASSYSPIMSNYGYTF.

V usage is TRBV6-6 and J usage is TRBJ1-5; TRBD1 matches at 9 bases. V dropped 10 bases and J dropped 4; count of bases not matched to a gene: 14. Germline lookup yields CDR1 MNHNY and CDR2 SVGAGI (reference sequence). The CDR3 sequence is 16 residues long. CDR3 loop: CATIRERTGANQPQHF. CDR3 in DNA: TGTGCCACCATTCGGGAACGGACAGGGGCTAATCAGCCCCAGCATTTT.

The chain employs TRBV18 and TRBJ2-2; D is undetermined. The V end was cut by 3 bases, the J end by 3 bases, with 5 bases between. The CDR3 runs 13 residues. CDR1 and CDR2 from the germline V gene are KGHSH and LQKENI. The CDR3 here is CASSPADTGELFF. The CDR3 bases are TGTGCCAGCTCACCGGCCGACACCGGGGAGCTGTTTTTT. The complete variable domain, with remaining parts taken from reference TRBV18 and TRBJ2-2, reads NAGVMQNPRHLVRRRGQEARLRCSPMKGHSHVYWYRQLPEEGLKFMVYLQKENIIDESGMPKERFSAEFPKEGPSILRIQQVVRGDSAAYFCASSPADTGELFFGEGSRLTVL.

This chain links TRBV21-1 with TRBJ2-7; the D call in the table, TRBD1, was not verified against the DNA. TRBV21-1 constitutes a pseudogene. The CDR3 is made up of 16 amino acids. CDR3 coding DNA: TGTGCCAGCCTTTTACCCATCGACAGAGCTTTATACGAGCAGTACGTC. Protein: CASLLPIDRALYEQYV.

The rearrangement joins TRBV30 to TRBJ2-5; D possibly corresponds to TRBD2 (6 bases). Trimming shortened V by 4 bases and J by 7 bases, and 16 bases separated the two germline ends. This CDR3 contains 13 residues. Germline CDR1 reads GTSNPN; CDR2 reads SVGIG (reference sequence). The CDR3 bases are TGTGCCTGGAATGTAGGGCAGGGAGGGACCCAGTACTTC. Translation: CAWNVGQGGTQYF.

The chain carries TRBV5-4 and TRBJ2-7; 9 bases match TRBD2. Germline V gene lookup returns CDR1 SGHNT and CDR2 YYREEE (reference sequence). V dropped 5 bases and J dropped 2; count of bases not matched to a gene: 5. There are 14 residues in the CDR3. CDR3: CASSETSGTYEQYF. CDR3 DNA: TGTGCCAGCAGTGAGACTAGCGGAACCTACGAGCAGTACTTC.

The chain recombines TRBV5-4 with TRBJ2-3, with a tentative D call TRBD1 (5 bases). Trimming cost V 7 bases and J 2 bases, with 11 bases left between them. The CDR3 extends over 13 amino acids. Germline V gene lookup returns CDR1 SGHNT and CDR2 YYREEE (reference sequence). The CDR3 region has the DNA TGTGCCAGCTCGGACAAAATCACAGATACGCAGTATTTT. Translated, it gives CASSDKITDTQYF. The full variable domain, in which reference TRBV5-4 and TRBJ2-3 provide the parts outside the CDR3, is ETGVTQSPTHLIKTRGQQVTLRCSSQSGHNTVSWYQQALGQGPQFIFQYYREEENGRGNFPPRFSGLQFPNYSSELNVNALELDDSALYLCASSDKITDTQYFGPGTRLTVL.

The chain joins TRBV6-5 to TRBJ1-1; the D is unclear. Trimming took 5 bases from V and 0 from J, leaving 10 bases between them. Germline V gene sequence: CDR1 MNHEY, CDR2 SVGAGI. This CDR3 is built from 14 residues. The CDR3, as DNA: TGTGCCAGCAGTCGGGCGGGAATGAACACTGAAGCTTTCTTT. Its translation: CASSRAGMNTEAFF.

The chain uses TRBV19 and TRBJ1-2, with TRBD1 identical over 8 bases. CDR3 length equals 13 residues. Trimming removed 5 bases from V and 3 bases from J; junction bases left unmatched: 2. The germline CDR1 and CDR2 sequences are LNHDA and SQIVND (reference sequence). The DNA of the CDR3 is TGTGCCAGTAGTTCGACAGGGGACTATGGCTACACCTTC. As protein: CASSSTGDYGYTF.

The chain employs TRBV30 and TRBJ1-4; a weak D match, TRBD1 (6 bases). Per the germline V gene, CDR1 is GTSNPN and CDR2 is SVGIG (reference sequence). There are 13 residues in the CDR3. The germline V and J ends were trimmed by 5 bases and 3 bases, with 10 bases remaining between them. CDR3 region: CAWGGPANEKLFF. The CDR3 DNA follows: TGTGCCTGGGGGGGGCCGGCTAATGAAAAACTGTTTTTT.

This clone was seen only a few times. CDR3 coding DNA: TGTGCCATCAGTGAGTGGACAGGGGAAGGAAATGAGCAGTTCTTC. Protein product: CAISEWTGEGNEQFF. The J gene is TRBJ2-1, the V gene TRBV10-3; TRBD1 agrees at 9 bases. Trimming at V came to 1 base and at J to 7 bases, leaving 5 bases not matched to a gene. Germline CDR1 is ENHRY and CDR2 is SYGVKD. This CDR3 region has 15 residues.

This clone was seen only a few times. The DNA for the CDR3 is TGCAGCGTTCTAAAGGGACACCGGAACACTGAAGCTTTCTTT. Its protein product is CSVLKGHRNTEAFF. The chain carries TRBV29-1 and TRBJ1-1; tentative D call: TRBD1 (6 bases). The germline V and J ends were trimmed by 5 bases and 1 base, with 14 bases remaining between them. Looked up from germline, CDR1 is SQVTM and CDR2 is ANQGSEA. CDR3 size: 14 residues.

The genes are TRBV13 and TRBJ2-5; 12 positions agree with TRBD2. The CDR3 extends over 14 amino acids. The V gene end was trimmed by 2 bases and the J gene end by 5 bases; junction bases not matched to a gene: 0. The germline V gene has CDR1 PRHDT and CDR2 FYEKMQ (reference sequence). The CDR3 sequence is CASSLTSGGETQYF. CDR3 coding DNA: TGTGCCAGCAGCTTAACTAGCGGGGGGGAGACCCAGTACTTC.

Only a few counts were recorded for this clone. This sequence joins TRBV19 and TRBJ2-3; a possible D gene is TRBD1 (6 bases). This CDR3 has 15 residues. V was clipped by 2 bases and J by 4 bases, with 13 bases between them. CDR1 and CDR2 (germline): LNHDA, SQIVND (reference sequence). CDR3: CASSISGVLADTQYF. The DNA for the CDR3 is TGTGCCAGTAGTATATCAGGGGTCTTGGCAGATACGCAGTATTTT.

The V gene is TRBV2, the J gene TRBJ2-7; D gene ambiguous. Germline V gene lookup returns CDR1 SNHLY and CDR2 FYNNEI. The CDR3 spans 11 residues. Trimming left V 4 bases short and J 3 bases short, with 4 bases between. This chain's CDR3 is CASSAGYEQYF. The CDR3 coding sequence is TGTGCCAGCAGTGCCGGCTACGAGCAGTACTTC.

In this sample, this clone turned up a few times. The CDR3: CATSRDTHQPQHF. For the CDR3, the DNA is TGTGCCACCAGCAGAGACACTCATCAGCCCCAGCATTTT. The chain couples TRBV15 to TRBJ1-5, with D uncertain. Germline CDR1 reads LNHNV; CDR2 reads YYDKDF (reference sequence). Trimming took 0 bases from V and 5 from J, leaving 5 bases between them. This CDR3 comprises 13 residues.

The chain combines TRBV6-6 with TRBJ1-1; D not certain. The CDR3 is 13 amino acids. Trimming stripped 2 bases from V and 3 bases from J, with 7 bases between. CDR1 MNHNY and CDR2 SVGAGI come from the germline V gene (reference sequence). CDR3 coding DNA: TGTGCCAGCAGTTACGAGACATACACTGAAGCTTTCTTT. It yields the protein CASSYETYTEAFF.

CDR3 amino acids: CASSPQMGAANSPLHF. The DNA of the CDR3 is TGTGCCAGCAGTCCTCAAATGGGGGCAGCTAATTCACCCCTCCACTTT. V usage is TRBV2 and J usage is TRBJ1-6; D is possibly TRBD1 (6 bases). The V gene's germline CDR1 is SNHLY and CDR2 FYNNEI. The CDR3 loop spans 16 amino acids. V was clipped by 5 bases and J by 6 bases, with 17 bases between them.

The chain couples TRBV7-3 to TRBJ2-1, with D maybe TRBD2 (5 bases). In germline, CDR1 is SGHTA, CDR2 FQGTGA. The V gene lost 0 bases and the J gene lost 3 bases, with 6 bases spanning the gap. The CDR3 totals 14 residues. The CDR3: CASSLTGDYNEQFF. The CDR3 DNA is TGTGCCAGCAGCTTAACCGGGGACTACAATGAGCAGTTCTTC.

The chain couples TRBV7-2 to TRBJ1-3, with D maybe TRBD1 (5 bases). This CDR3 is 17 amino acids long. Germline lookup yields CDR1 SGHTA and CDR2 FQGNSA. Between the trimmed V and J ends, which lost 6 bases and 0 bases, there was a span of 18 bases. The DNA for the CDR3 is TGTGCCAGCAGTCCATCTCCGACAGCCTACTCTGGAAACACCATATATTTT. Its protein is CASSPSPTAYSGNTIYF.

This clone is a singleton in its sample. V is TRBV9 and J is TRBJ1-2; 7 bases are shared with TRBD1. The CDR3 totals 17 residues. Germline V gives CDR1 SGDLS, CDR2 YYNGEE. The V and J ends lost 4 bases and 0 bases, in that order; junction bases with no gene match: 12. The CDR3 bases are TGTGCCAGCAGCTTATATGGCTCAGGGGGAACTAACTATGGCTACACCTTC. It is translated as CASSLYGSGGTNYGYTF.

This chain uses TRBV6-2 or TRBV6-3 with TRBJ1-1; no clear D. V shed 4 bases and J shed 4 bases, with 10 bases lying between them. The CDR3 totals 13 residues. Per the germline V gene, CDR1 is MNHEY and CDR2 is SVGEGT. The CDR3 loop is CASSSGGFTEAFF. CDR3 bases: TGTGCCAGCAGTTCTGGCGGGTTCACTGAAGCTTTCTTT.

This sequence joins TRBV7-9 and TRBJ1-2; no clear D. The CDR3 sequence is 17 residues long. Per the germline V gene, CDR1 is SEHNR and CDR2 is FQNEAQ (reference sequence). The V and J ends lost 0 bases and 6 bases respectively, with 20 bases between them. CDR3 sequence: CASSLAFGGEGFHGYTF. CDR3 sequence (DNA): TGTGCCAGCAGCTTAGCGTTCGGAGGTGAAGGGTTCCATGGCTACACCTTC.

V and J are TRBV28 and TRBJ1-1; D call uncertain. Germline CDR1 and CDR2: MDHEN and SYDVKM. This CDR3 is built from 14 residues. V was shortened by 7 bases and J by 1 base, with 13 bases between the two germline ends. Here the CDR3 reads CASIWGAGNTEAFF. CDR3 bases: TGTGCCAGCATTTGGGGTGCGGGGAACACTGAAGCTTTCTTT.